Here is one TCR beta chain with its context. These data originate in a study of shared clonotypes between healthy human individuals. Across the whole study: Those who served as donors were two women and a few men between the ages of 18 and 49.

Several immunoSEQ plates received, in even portions, the genomic DNA of each subset. Template amounts of around 310 ng DNA, 25,000 to 35,000 T cell genomes, were employed in unsorted PBMC replicate PCRs. Assay: immunoSEQ multiplex PCR; the TCRdb copy retains only in-frame clones and omits some. The sample lists some 500,000 clones; 60% to 80% were seen once. Adults of Caucasian background living in Nashville, Tennessee made up all donors. V shed 0 bases and J shed 4 bases, with 11 bases lying between them. The length of the CDR3 is 14 residues. Germline values: CDR1 SGDLS, CDR2 YYNGEE. The specimen was PBMCs. The rearrangement links TRBV9 to TRBJ2-7, with D possibly being TRBD1 (5 bases). This sequence was found in a woman in her forties in good health. Some clones in this sample may be carry-over from other donors' samples. This CDR3 reads CASSVEHRGYEQYF. The CDR3 DNA follows: TGTGCCAGCAGCGTAGAACATAGGGGATACGAGCAGTACTTC.